The sequence of this T cell receptor (beta chain) was determined in a study of T cell changes during pregnancy in multiple sclerosis. Here immunoSEQ multiplex PCR was the method, and the copy in TCRdb shows in-frame clones only, minus some. The sample includes tens of thousands of clones, roughly 90% of them seen just once. The sample was CD4+ T cells from peripheral blood mononuclear cells, taken in the second trimester of pregnancy. The receptor was isolated from a female donor with multiple sclerosis, enrolled in a pregnancy study.

This CDR3 is CASSDQGRGRDTEAFF. DNA for the CDR3: TGTGCCAGCAGTGATCAGGGAAGGGGAAGGGACACTGAAGCTTTCTTT. The V gene is TRBV6-4, the J gene TRBJ1-1; the D gene is possibly TRBD1 (5 bases). The CDR3 runs to 16 residues. Germline lookup yields CDR1 MRHNA and CDR2 SNTAGT. V was trimmed by 3 bases and J by 3 bases, leaving 17 bases between them.